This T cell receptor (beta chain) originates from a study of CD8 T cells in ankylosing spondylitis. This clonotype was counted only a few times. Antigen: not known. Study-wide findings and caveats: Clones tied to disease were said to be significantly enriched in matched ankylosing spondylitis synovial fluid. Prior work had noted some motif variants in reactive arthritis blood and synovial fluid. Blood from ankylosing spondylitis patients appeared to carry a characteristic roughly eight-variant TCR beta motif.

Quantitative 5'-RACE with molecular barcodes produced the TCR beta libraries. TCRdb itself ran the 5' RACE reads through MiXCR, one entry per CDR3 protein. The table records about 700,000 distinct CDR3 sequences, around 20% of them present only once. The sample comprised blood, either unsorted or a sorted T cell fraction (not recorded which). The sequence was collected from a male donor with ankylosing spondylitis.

In nucleotides, the CDR3 is TGTGCCAGCAAACTCAACAGGGTCTACGAGCAGTACTTC. Translating it yields CASKLNRVYEQYF. The genes are TRBV6-1 and TRBJ2-7, with D possibly TRBD1 on 6 matching bases. V dropped 7 bases and J dropped 3 bases, with 13 bases sitting between them. CDR1 and CDR2 (germline): MNHNS, SASEGT. This CDR3 contains 13 residues.